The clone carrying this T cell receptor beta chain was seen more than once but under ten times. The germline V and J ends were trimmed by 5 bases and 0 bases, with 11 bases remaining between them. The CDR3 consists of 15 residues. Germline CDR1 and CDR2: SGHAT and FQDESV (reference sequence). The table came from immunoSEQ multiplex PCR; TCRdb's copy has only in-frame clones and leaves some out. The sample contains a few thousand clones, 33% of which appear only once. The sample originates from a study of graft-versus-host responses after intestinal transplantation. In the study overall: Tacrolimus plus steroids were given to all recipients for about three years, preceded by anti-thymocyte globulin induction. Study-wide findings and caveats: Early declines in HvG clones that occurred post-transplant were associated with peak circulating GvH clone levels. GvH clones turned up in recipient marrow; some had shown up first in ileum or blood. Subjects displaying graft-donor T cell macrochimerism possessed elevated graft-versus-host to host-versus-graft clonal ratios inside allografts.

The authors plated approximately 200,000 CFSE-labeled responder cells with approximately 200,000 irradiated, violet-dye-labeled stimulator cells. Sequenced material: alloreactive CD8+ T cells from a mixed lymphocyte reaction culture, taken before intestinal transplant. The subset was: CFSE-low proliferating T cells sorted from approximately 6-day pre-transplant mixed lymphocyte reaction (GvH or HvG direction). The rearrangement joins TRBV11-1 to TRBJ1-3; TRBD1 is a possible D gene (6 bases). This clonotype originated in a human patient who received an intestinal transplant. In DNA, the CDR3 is TGTGCCAGCAGCGTCGGACAGCTCTCTGGAAACACCATATATTTT. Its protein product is CASSVGQLSGNTIYF.